What follows are 32 T cell receptor beta chains derived from one specimen sequenced in a study of cytotoxic CD8 clonotypes in ibrutinib-treated CLL. Clones were sequenced by immunoSEQ multiplex PCR, and TCRdb holds only the in-frame ones, with some missing. The profile covers around 330,000 clones, with under 70% appearing a single time and just under 6.5% taken by the ten largest. The sample here was PBMCs, taken after 36 months of ibrutinib treatment. The receptors were gathered from a human donor with chronic lymphocytic leukemia.

This sequence joins TRBV7-9 and TRBJ1-3; 9 bases line up with TRBD1. This CDR3 spans 19 amino acids. CDR1 and CDR2 from the germline V gene are SEHNR and FQNEAQ (reference sequence). Unmatched junction bases numbered 13, after V lost 4 bases and J lost 0 bases. The CDR3 bases are TGTGCCAGCAGCTCCCGGGACAGGGACTTCCTGAGCTCTGGAAACACCATATATTTT. This sequence encodes CASSSRDRDFLSSGNTIYF.

This clone was seen more than once but under ten times. The rearrangement joins TRBV29-1 to TRBJ1-2; D is possibly TRBD1 (5 bases). There are 11 residues in the CDR3. V dropped 8 bases and J dropped 2 bases, with 9 bases sitting between them. Germline CDR1 SQVTM, CDR2 ANQGSEA. CDR3 bases: TGCAGCCTAAAGGGGAACTATGGCTACACCTTC. It translates to CSLKGNYGYTF.

The chain carries TRBV11-2 and TRBJ1-2; D is unclear. Trimming pared 3 bases from V and 8 bases from J, leaving 13 bases between. This CDR3 spans 13 amino acids. In germline, CDR1 is SGHAT, CDR2 FQNNGV. DNA for the CDR3: TGTGCCAGCAGCTTTAGGGTGGAACTCGGCTACACCTTC. It encodes CASSFRVELGYTF.

The CDR3 region has the DNA TGTGCCAGCAGCCTGGGGGAAGGGGATACGCAGTATTTT. It encodes CASSLGEGDTQYF. The J gene is TRBJ2-3, the V gene TRBV7-6; D assignment may be TRBD1 or TRBD2 (5 bases each). V shed 5 bases and J shed 6 bases, with 12 bases lying between them. There are 13 residues in the CDR3. Germline V CDR1 and CDR2: SGHVS, FNYEAQ.

This clone was recorded a few times. V and J are TRBV7-2 and TRBJ2-7, with D maybe TRBD2 (6 bases). Trimming stripped 1 base from V and 7 bases from J, with 17 bases between. The CDR3 length is 15 residues. The germline CDR1 and CDR2 sequences are SGHTA and FQGNSA. CDR3 loop: CASSLGTDRGGEQYF. As DNA, the CDR3 is TGTGCCAGCAGCTTAGGGACCGACCGAGGAGGGGAGCAGTACTTC.

This clone was counted between two and nine times. This rearrangement joins TRBV5-1 to TRBJ2-1; D ambiguous. V lost 0 bases and J lost 2, with 12 bases in between. Germline values: CDR1 SGHRS, CDR2 YFSETQ. This CDR3 has 16 residues. CDR3 in amino acids: CASSLASTATYNEQFF. DNA for the CDR3: TGCGCCAGCAGCTTGGCTTCGACGGCGACCTACAATGAGCAGTTCTTC. Drawing the rest from reference TRBV5-1 and TRBJ2-1, the complete variable domain is KAGVTQTPRYLIKTRGQQVTLSCSPISGHRSVSWYQQTPGQGLQFLFEYFSETQRNKGNFPGRFSGRQFSNSRSEMNVSTLELGDSALYLCASSLASTATYNEQFFGPGTRLTVL.

The rearrangement joins TRBV9 to TRBJ2-3; a weak D match, TRBD2 (5 bases). V was clipped by 1 base and J by 4 bases, with 13 bases between them. This CDR3 has 15 residues. Germline CDR1 is SGDLS and CDR2 is YYNGEE. The CDR3 region is CASSVTGFIADTQYF. The CDR3 DNA is TGTGCCAGCAGCGTAACGGGGTTTATTGCAGATACGCAGTATTTT.

Notes on this clone: The sample contains more than one DNA sequence encoding this CDR3. The genes are TRBV19 and TRBJ1-3, with 9 nucleotides matching TRBD1. The junction had 0 bases not matched to a gene; V was cut back by 3 bases and J by 0 bases. The germline gives CDR1 LNHDA, CDR2 SQIVND (reference sequence). The CDR3 is 15 amino acids. The CDR3 region is CASSMGQGSGNTIYF. The CDR3 coding sequence is TGTGCCAGTAGTATGGGACAGGGCTCTGGAAACACCATATATTTT.

V usage is TRBV27 and J usage is TRBJ1-2; D might be TRBD1 (5 bases). Germline V gene sequence: CDR1 MNHEY, CDR2 SMNVEV (reference sequence). The CDR3 has 15 amino acids. Trimming took off 8 bases at V and 7 bases at J, with 23 bases between the two ends. CDR3 in amino acids: CASCPNGGGVGGYTF. The CDR3 nucleotides read TGTGCCAGCTGCCCCAACGGCGGGGGGGTAGGTGGCTACACCTTC.

On this clone itself: Sequence at one end of the junction differs from germline and may be a read error. The CDR3 region is CSVKDRINQPQHF. In nucleotides, the CDR3 is TGCAGCGTTAAAGACAGAATCAATCAGCCCCAGCATTTT. This sequence joins TRBV29-1 and TRBJ1-5; TRBD1 is a possible D gene (5 bases). CDR1 is SQVTM, CDR2 ANQGSEA, per germline. The CDR3 spans 13 residues.

The V call is TRBV9, the J call TRBJ2-2; a possible D gene is TRBD1 (6 bases). The CDR3 runs 16 residues. Looked up from germline, CDR1 is SGDLS and CDR2 is YYNGEE. The germline V and J ends were trimmed by 4 bases and 0 bases, with 13 bases remaining between them. CDR3 sequence: CASSIRGGPNTGELFF. In nucleotides, the CDR3 is TGTGCCAGCAGCATCCGAGGGGGACCGAACACCGGGGAGCTGTTTTTT.

This chain uses TRBV6-4 with TRBJ1-4; no reliable D call. Germline-derived CDR1 and CDR2 are MRHNA and SNTAGT. Trimming pared 3 bases from V and 11 bases from J, leaving 7 bases between. This CDR3 spans 11 amino acids. The CDR3 nucleotides read TGTGCCAGCAGTGAATTGGCCAAACTGTTTTTT. Protein: CASSELAKLFF.

The J gene is TRBJ2-7, the V gene TRBV19; D gene uncertain. Between the trimmed V and J ends, which lost 4 bases and 2 bases, there was a span of 9 bases. CDR1 is LNHDA and CDR2 is SQIVND in the germline V gene (reference sequence). The CDR3 covers 13 residues. The CDR3 DNA reads TGTGCCAGTAGTAAAGACACAACCTACGAGCAGTACTTC. Protein sequence: CASSKDTTYEQYF. Variable domain in full (rest from reference TRBV19 and TRBJ2-7): DGGITQSPKYLFRKEGQNVTLSCEQNLNHDAMYWYRQDPGQGLRLIYYSQIVNDFQKGDIAEGYSVSREKKESFPLTVTSAQKNPTAFYLCASSKDTTYEQYFGPGTRLTVT.

This clone came up a few times. The rearrangement joins TRBV5-8 to TRBJ1-2; tentatively, D is TRBD1 (6 bases). CDR1 SGHTS and CDR2 YDEGEE come from the germline V gene. CDR3 length: 15 residues. V lost 5 bases and J lost 0, with 14 bases in between. The DNA of the CDR3 is TGTGCCAGCAGTTTTGACAGGCCCACTAACTATGGCTACACCTTC. Translation gives CASSFDRPTNYGYTF. The complete variable domain, with remaining parts taken from reference TRBV5-8 and TRBJ1-2, reads EAGVTQSPTHLIKTRGQQATLRCSPISGHTSVYWYQQALGLGLQFLLWYDEGEERNRGNFPPRFSGRQFPNYSSELNVNALELEDSALYLCASSFDRPTNYGYTFGSGTRLTVV.

The chain joins TRBV7-2 to TRBJ2-5; D could derive from TRBD1 or TRBD2 (5 bases each). CDR3 length: 12 amino acids. Trimming shortened V by 6 bases and J by 5 bases, and 10 bases separated the two germline ends. Germline V gene data show CDR1 as SGHTA and CDR2 as FQGNSA. As DNA, the CDR3 is TGTGCCAGCAGTAGGGACCGGGAGACCCAGTACTTC. This translates into CASSRDRETQYF.

Only a few counts were recorded for this clone. This sequence joins TRBV5-1 and TRBJ1-2, with TRBD1 identical over 7 bases. Germline loops: CDR1 SGHRS, CDR2 YFSETQ. CDR3 size: 15 residues. The J segment lost 4 bases and the V segment lost 4 bases, leaving 10 bases of the junction unmatched. CDR3 loop: CASSVDRDVSYGYTF. CDR3 in DNA: TGCGCCAGCAGCGTAGACAGGGATGTTAGCTATGGCTACACCTTC.

For this clone: Other DNA sequences in the same sample also yield this CDR3. This chain connects TRBV9 to TRBJ2-2; D unclear. The CDR3 spans 12 residues. Germline CDR1 is SGDLS and CDR2 is YYNGEE. V lost 0 bases and J 8 bases, leaving 5 bases between the germline ends. CDR3 DNA sequence: TGTGCCAGCAGCGTAGGAGGAGGGGAGCTGTTTTTT. Residues: CASSVGGGELFF.

This clone is a singleton in its sample. The CDR3 spells CASSLTPGTGDNEQYF. The CDR3 DNA reads TGTGCCAGCAGCTTGACACCCGGGACAGGGGACAATGAGCAGTACTTC. The V and J genes are TRBV9 and TRBJ2-7; 10 bases align to TRBD1. Germline values: CDR1 SGDLS, CDR2 YYNGEE. Trimming cost V 4 bases and J 7 bases; bases outside gene matches: 14. The CDR3 has 16 amino acids.

In its sample, this clone was seen a few times. This rearrangement joins TRBV25-1 to TRBJ2-3; TRBD1 matches 9 bases. J lost 2 bases, V lost 8 bases, and 8 bases had no gene match. CDR1 is MGHDK, CDR2 SYGVNS, per germline. The CDR3 consists of 15 residues. Written as DNA, the CDR3 is TGTGCCAGCGGCAAGGACAGGGGACTCACAGATACGCAGTATTTT. This encodes CASGKDRGLTDTQYF.

V is TRBV7-6 and J is TRBJ2-1, with 7 bases lining up with TRBD1. This CDR3 spans 15 amino acids. V was clipped by 2 bases and J by 6 bases; unmatched bases: 7. Germline assignment: CDR1 SGHVS and CDR2 FNYEAQ. The CDR3 region has the DNA TGTGCCAGCAGCTTATTTCCCCAGGGGGTCAATGAGCAGTTCTTC. As protein: CASSLFPQGVNEQFF.

The V gene is TRBV11-3, the J gene TRBJ2-2, with 9 bases aligning to TRBD1. There are 16 residues in the CDR3. Germline loops: CDR1 SGHNT, CDR2 YENEEA. Germline trimming cut 5 bases from V and 7 bases from J; bases unmatched to any gene: 11. CDR3 residues: CASSPGQGKLGGELFF. CDR3 sequence (DNA): TGTGCCAGCAGCCCGGGACAGGGAAAATTAGGCGGGGAGCTGTTTTTT. Combining the CDR3 with reference TRBV11-3 and TRBJ2-2 gives the whole variable domain EAGVVQSPRYKIIEKKQPVAFWCNPISGHNTLYWYLQNLGQGPELLIRYENEEAVDDSQLPKDRFSAERLKGVDSTLKIQPAELGDSAVYLCASSPGQGKLGGELFFGEGSRLTVL.

This clone was seen a single time. The V gene is TRBV6-4, the J gene TRBJ2-5; no reliable D call. Trimming removed 3 bases at V and 0 bases at J, with 11 bases between. CDR3 length: 15 residues. Germline lookup yields CDR1 MRHNA and CDR2 SNTAGT. This CDR3 reads CASSEMGGNQETQYF. The CDR3, as DNA: TGTGCCAGCAGTGAGATGGGCGGCAACCAAGAGACCCAGTACTTC.

The chain combines TRBV29-1 with TRBJ2-7, with 10 bases lining up with TRBD1. This CDR3 region has 15 residues. The ends lost 5 bases at V and 3 bases at J; junction bases unmatched: 10. Looked up from germline, CDR1 is SQVTM and CDR2 is ANQGSEA. CDR3 sequence: CSVSSDRGLNYEQYF. The DNA for the CDR3 is TGCAGCGTTTCAAGCGACAGGGGGCTAAACTACGAGCAGTACTTC.

A few counts support this clone. The CDR3 is CASIRTGRTGELFF. DNA for the CDR3: TGTGCCAGTATTAGGACAGGGCGAACCGGGGAGCTGTTTTTT. The gene calls are TRBV19 and TRBJ2-2, with 8 bases fitting TRBD1. From germline, CDR1 is LNHDA and CDR2 SQIVND (reference sequence). CDR3 length: 14 amino acids. V lost 7 bases and J lost 5; bases outside the gene matches: 6. The variable domain in full, with the rest retrieved from reference TRBV19 and TRBJ2-2, is DGGITQSPKYLFRKEGQNVTLSCEQNLNHDAMYWYRQDPGQGLRLIYYSQIVNDFQKGDIAEGYSVSREKKESFPLTVTSAQKNPTAFYLCASIRTGRTGELFFGEGSRLTVL.

In the case of this clone: One junction end does not reproduce the germline sequence, and a read error may be involved. The chain links TRBV29-1 to TRBJ1-1; a possible D gene is TRBD1 (6 bases). Germline V gives CDR1 SQVTM, CDR2 ANQGSEA. The CDR3 contains 13 residues. The CDR3 protein is CSVAQGMNAEAFF. The CDR3 nucleotides read TGCAGCGTTGCCCAGGGGATGAACGCTGAAGCTTTCTTT.

This sequence joins TRBV5-4 and TRBJ2-1; the D gene is possibly TRBD1 (5 bases). Germline CDR1 is SGHNT and CDR2 is YYREEE (reference sequence). V was clipped by 5 bases and J by 5 bases, with 17 bases between them. The CDR3 length is 15 residues. In DNA form, the CDR3 reads TGTGCCAGCAGACACGCTCGAACAGGTAACAATGAGCAGTTCTTC. Residues: CASRHARTGNNEQFF.

The chain joins TRBV19 to TRBJ2-7; D not resolved. V lost 7 bases and J 2 bases, leaving 15 bases between the germline ends. This CDR3 contains 14 residues. Germline lookup yields CDR1 LNHDA and CDR2 SQIVND (reference sequence). The CDR3, as DNA: TGTGCCAGTAACACGGCCCTGGGCCCCTACGAGCAGTACTTC. It codes for CASNTALGPYEQYF. The full variable domain, in which reference TRBV19 and TRBJ2-7 provide the parts outside the CDR3, is DGGITQSPKYLFRKEGQNVTLSCEQNLNHDAMYWYRQDPGQGLRLIYYSQIVNDFQKGDIAEGYSVSREKKESFPLTVTSAQKNPTAFYLCASNTALGPYEQYFGPGTRLTVT.

V is TRBV6-6 and J is TRBJ1-1, with 8 nucleotides matching TRBD1. Unmatched junction bases numbered 7, after V lost 0 bases and J lost 4 bases. This CDR3 is built from 16 residues. Germline CDR1 MNHNY, CDR2 SVGAGI (reference sequence). The CDR3 DNA is TGTGCCAGCAGTTACTCGTTGAGACAGGGGATCACTGAAGCTTTCTTT. Its translation: CASSYSLRQGITEAFF.

The chain has TRBV9 and TRBJ2-7; 8 bases are a match to TRBD2. The CDR3 sequence is 15 residues long. V dropped 4 bases and J dropped 2; count of bases not matched to a gene: 8. Germline assignment: CDR1 SGDLS and CDR2 YYNGEE. CDR3 amino acids: CASSPGGGPPYEQYF. DNA for the CDR3: TGTGCCAGCAGCCCCGGGGGGGGGCCCCCCTACGAGCAGTACTTC.

This chain connects TRBV27 to TRBJ2-7; 8 bases align to TRBD2. CDR1 and CDR2 from the germline V gene are MNHEY and SMNVEV (reference sequence). CDR3 length: 14 amino acids. J was trimmed by 7 bases and V by 5 bases; bases with no gene match: 10. The CDR3 DNA reads as TGTGCCAGCAGTGGGACTAGAGGAGCTTGGGAGCAGTACTTC. It translates to CASSGTRGAWEQYF.

V is TRBV6-5 and J is TRBJ1-2, with 9 positions matching TRBD1. V gave up 6 bases and J gave up 6 bases; unmatched junction bases: 8. The CDR3 is 14 residues long. CDR1 and CDR2 (germline): MNHEY, SVGAGI. The CDR3 loop is CASSPLGDRDGYTF. The CDR3, as DNA: TGTGCCAGCAGCCCGCTCGGGGACAGGGATGGCTACACCTTC.

The table lists this clone with a count of one. The V gene is TRBV5-4, the J gene TRBJ2-5; D is undetermined. Deletions cut 6 bases from V and 3 bases from J, with 15 bases between. The CDR3 consists of 14 residues. The germline gives CDR1 SGHNT, CDR2 YYREEE (reference sequence). For the CDR3, the DNA is TGTGCCAGCAACCAAGGCCCTCTGGAAGAGACCCAGTACTTC. Protein: CASNQGPLEETQYF.